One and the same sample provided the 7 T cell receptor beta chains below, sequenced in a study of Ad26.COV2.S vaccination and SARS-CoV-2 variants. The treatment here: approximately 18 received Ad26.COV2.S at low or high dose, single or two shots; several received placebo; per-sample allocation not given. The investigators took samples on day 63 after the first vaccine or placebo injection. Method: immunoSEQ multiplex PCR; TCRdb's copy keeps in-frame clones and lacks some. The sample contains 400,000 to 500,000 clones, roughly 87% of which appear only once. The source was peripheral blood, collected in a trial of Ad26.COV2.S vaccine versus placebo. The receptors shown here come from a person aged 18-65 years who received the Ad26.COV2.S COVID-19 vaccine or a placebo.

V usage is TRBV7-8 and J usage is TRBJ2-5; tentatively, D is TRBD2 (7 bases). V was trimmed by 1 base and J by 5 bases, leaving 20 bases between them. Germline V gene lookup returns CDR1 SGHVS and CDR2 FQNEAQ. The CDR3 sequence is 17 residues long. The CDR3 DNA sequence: TGTGCCAGCAGCTTAGTGAGTTTGTACTGGGGGGGCGAGACCCAGTACTTC. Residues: CASSLVSLYWGGETQYF.

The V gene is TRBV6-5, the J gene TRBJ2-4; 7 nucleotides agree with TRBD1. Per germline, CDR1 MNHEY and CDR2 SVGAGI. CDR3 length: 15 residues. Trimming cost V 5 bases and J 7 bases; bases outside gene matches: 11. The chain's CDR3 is CASSRNRGSPNIQYF. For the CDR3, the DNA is TGTGCCAGCAGTCGAAACAGGGGTTCGCCTAACATTCAGTACTTC.

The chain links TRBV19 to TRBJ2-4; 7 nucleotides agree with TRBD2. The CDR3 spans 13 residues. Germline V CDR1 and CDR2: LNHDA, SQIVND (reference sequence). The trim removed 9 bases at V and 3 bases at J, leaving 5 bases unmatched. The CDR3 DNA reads TGTGCCAGCTACGGGGAGGGCAAAAACATTCAGTACTTC. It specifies CASYGEGKNIQYF. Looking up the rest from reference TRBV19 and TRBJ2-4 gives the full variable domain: DGGITQSPKYLFRKEGQNVTLSCEQNLNHDAMYWYRQDPGQGLRLIYYSQIVNDFQKGDIAEGYSVSREKKESFPLTVTSAQKNPTAFYLCASYGEGKNIQYFGAGTRLSVL.

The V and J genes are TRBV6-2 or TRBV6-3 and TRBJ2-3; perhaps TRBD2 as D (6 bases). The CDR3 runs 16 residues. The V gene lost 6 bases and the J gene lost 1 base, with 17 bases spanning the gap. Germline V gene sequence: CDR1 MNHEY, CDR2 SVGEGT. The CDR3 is CASSSGGMFGTDTQYF. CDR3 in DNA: TGTGCCAGCAGCTCTGGGGGGATGTTCGGCACAGATACGCAGTATTTT.

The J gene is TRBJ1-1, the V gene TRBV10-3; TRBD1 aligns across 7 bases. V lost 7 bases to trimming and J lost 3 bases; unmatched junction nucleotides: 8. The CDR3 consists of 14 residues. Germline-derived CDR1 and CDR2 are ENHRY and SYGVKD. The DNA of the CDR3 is TGTGCCATCAATGGTGCCCAGGGGGACACTGAAGCTTTCTTT. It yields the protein CAINGAQGDTEAFF.

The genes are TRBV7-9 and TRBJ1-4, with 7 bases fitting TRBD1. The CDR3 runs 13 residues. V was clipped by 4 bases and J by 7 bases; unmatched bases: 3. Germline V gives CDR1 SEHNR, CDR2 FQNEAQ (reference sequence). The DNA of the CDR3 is TGTGCCAGCAGCTGGGGGGACAGTGAAAAACTGTTTTTT. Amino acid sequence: CASSWGDSEKLFF.

CDR3 in DNA: TGCAGCGTTGTTCAAGGAGGTGACTCCTACGAGCAGTACGTC. Translated, it gives CSVVQGGDSYEQYV. The chain employs TRBV29-1 and TRBJ2-7; D may be TRBD2 (5 bases). V lost 4 bases and J 0 bases, leaving 13 bases between the germline ends. Germline assignment: CDR1 SQVTM and CDR2 ANQGSEA. The CDR3 is 14 amino acids.